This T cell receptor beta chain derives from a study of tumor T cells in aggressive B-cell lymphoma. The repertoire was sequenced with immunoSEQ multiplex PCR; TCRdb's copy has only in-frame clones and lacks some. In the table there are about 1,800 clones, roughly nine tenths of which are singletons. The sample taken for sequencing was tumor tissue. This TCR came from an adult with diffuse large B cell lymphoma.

CDR3 DNA sequence: TGTGCCAGCAGAAATCAACCGGGAAAAGCTTTCTTT. Its protein product is CASRNQPGKAFF. This chain uses TRBV6-6 with TRBJ1-1, with no clear D. CDR1 is MNHNY, CDR2 SVGAGI, per germline (reference sequence). The CDR3 spans 12 residues. V lost 6 bases and J lost 9, with 14 bases in between.